A single sample is the source of the 19 T cell receptor beta chains below, sequenced in a study of shared clonotypes between healthy human individuals (dated by TCRdb to the early 2020s). The method was the immunoSEQ multiplex PCR assay. The table was pulled from immuneACCESS by TCRdb, which kept in-frame rearrangements only. Such tables lose some clones; where checked, under half of the loss comes from unresolved V genes, and the rest has no known cause. The sample has about 1 million clones on record, roughly 80% of them singletons. Jointly, the top ten make up about 1.5% of the sample. Sequencing was done on a sample of memory CD4+ T cells sorted from blood. This sample's cell subset or site label indicates: CD45RA-negative fraction. These receptors originate from a man aged 18 to 29 in good health.

The rearrangement joins TRBV2 to TRBJ2-7, with TRBD2 matching 7 bases. CDR3 length equals 12 residues. The germline gives CDR1 SNHLY, CDR2 FYNNEI. V lost 4 bases to trimming and J lost 6 bases; unmatched junction nucleotides: 3. In DNA form, the CDR3 reads TGTGCCAGCAGTGCGACTAGCTCCGAGCAGTACTTC. This translates into CASSATSSEQYF.

The rearrangement uses TRBV11-1 and TRBJ2-7; no clear D. In germline, CDR1 is SGHAT, CDR2 FQDESV (reference sequence). The CDR3 contains 13 residues. V lost 4 bases and J lost 1, with 8 bases in between. The CDR3 sequence is CASSSLHSYEQYF. The CDR3 coding sequence is TGTGCCAGCAGCTCACTCCATTCCTACGAGCAGTACTTC.

This clone was seen a few times. The J gene is TRBJ1-6, the V gene TRBV6-5; possibly TRBD1 for D (6 bases). The CDR3 is 14 residues long. The V gene lost 6 bases and the J gene lost 8 bases, with 14 bases spanning the gap. Germline CDR1 reads MNHEY; CDR2 reads SVGAGI. This chain's CDR3 is CASRSPGVYSPLHF. For the CDR3, the DNA is TGTGCCAGCAGATCCCCAGGGGTCTATTCACCCCTCCACTTT.

The V and J genes are TRBV15 and TRBJ2-7; D might be TRBD2 (5 bases). CDR1 and CDR2 from the germline V gene are LNHNV and YYDKDF (reference sequence). V was trimmed by 4 bases and J by 2 bases, leaving 12 bases between them. This CDR3 has 14 residues. CDR3 loop: CATSMGGSTYEQYF. As DNA, the CDR3 is TGTGCCACCAGCATGGGCGGGTCTACCTACGAGCAGTACTTC.

CDR3 sequence reads: CASSGRGGAGGVREQFF. CDR3 DNA: TGTGCCAGCAGCGGAAGGGGTGGAGCGGGGGGAGTTCGAGAGCAGTTCTTC. This chain uses TRBV7-2 with TRBJ2-1, with TRBD2 identical over 9 bases. This CDR3 comprises 17 residues. Trimming cost V 5 bases and J 10 bases; bases outside gene matches: 18. Per the germline V gene, CDR1 is SGHTA and CDR2 is FQGNSA.

The CDR3 reads CASTSQSANQYF. CDR3 DNA sequence: TGTGCCAGCACCTCCCAATCTGCGAACCAGTACTTC. The rearrangement uses TRBV6-5 and TRBJ2-5; D remains ambiguous. Germline lookup yields CDR1 MNHEY and CDR2 SVGAGI. The CDR3 is made up of 12 amino acids. V was trimmed by 7 bases and J by 10 bases, leaving 16 bases between them.

The V and J genes are TRBV6-5 and TRBJ2-5; D remains ambiguous. Trimming removed 0 bases from V and 1 base from J, with 9 bases in between. This CDR3 has 15 amino acids. Germline CDR1 and CDR2: MNHEY and SVGAGI. CDR3 bases: TGTGCCAGCAGTTACTCTATAGGCTTCCAAGAGACCCAGTACTTC. Its protein is CASSYSIGFQETQYF.

The chain has TRBV6-5 and TRBJ1-1; no reliable D call. The CDR3 covers 13 residues. V was clipped by 4 bases and J by 4 bases, with 10 bases between them. Germline CDR1 and CDR2: MNHEY and SVGAGI. CDR3 residues: CASSLGSGTEAFF. DNA for the CDR3: TGTGCCAGCAGTTTAGGGTCTGGCACTGAAGCTTTCTTT.

This clone was observed a handful of times. This chain joins TRBV18 and TRBJ1-1, with 9 bases matching TRBD1. The V segment lost 1 base and the J segment 5 bases; nucleotides outside the gene matches: 5. The germline gives CDR1 KGHSH, CDR2 LQKENI. This CDR3 is 15 amino acids long. CDR3 nucleotides: TGTGCCAGCTCACCACTACAGGGGGCGCATACTGAAGCTTTCTTT. This gives the protein CASSPLQGAHTEAFF.

The chain combines TRBV27 with TRBJ2-5; 13 bases are shared with TRBD2. The germline V gene encodes CDR1 MNHEY and CDR2 SMNVEV (reference sequence). This CDR3 comprises 16 residues. V was pared by 6 bases and J by 2 bases, with 6 bases of the junction left unmatched. This CDR3 reads CASSGLAGAGQETQYF. The CDR3 DNA reads as TGTGCCAGCAGCGGACTAGCGGGAGCGGGGCAAGAGACCCAGTACTTC.

This clone has just one count. This specimen includes other DNA sequences encoding the same CDR3. This CDR3 reads CASSLAPGAQETQYF. CDR3 DNA: TGCGCCAGCAGCTTAGCCCCCGGGGCCCAAGAGACCCAGTACTTC. The V gene is TRBV5-1, the J gene TRBJ2-5; D possibly uses TRBD1 or TRBD2 (5 bases each). Germline values: CDR1 SGHRS, CDR2 YFSETQ. Between the trimmed V and J ends, which lost 2 bases and 1 base, there was a span of 12 bases. The CDR3 runs to 15 residues.

The J gene is TRBJ2-4, the V gene TRBV25-1; 11 nucleotides align to TRBD2. Per the germline V gene, CDR1 is MGHDK and CDR2 is SYGVNS. The V and J ends lost 1 base and 7 bases, in that order; junction bases with no gene match: 9. CDR3 size: 17 residues. The CDR3 DNA reads as TGTGCCAGCAGTGAATTGGGTAGCGGGGGGGCCCAGAACATTCAGTACTTC. This codes for CASSELGSGGAQNIQYF.

The chain couples TRBV5-6 to TRBJ2-1; 9 bases are a match to TRBD1. The junction had 6 bases not matched to a gene; V was cut back by 2 bases and J by 3 bases. CDR1 SGHDT and CDR2 YYEEEE come from the germline V gene. This CDR3 is 16 amino acids long. CDR3 region: CASSFSGTGLYNEQFF. The CDR3 DNA follows: TGTGCCAGCAGCTTCTCCGGGACAGGGCTCTACAATGAGCAGTTCTTC. Variable domain in full (rest from reference TRBV5-6 and TRBJ2-1): DAGVTQSPTHLIKTRGQQVTLRCSPKSGHDTVSWYQQALGQGPQFIFQYYEEEERQRGNFPDRFSGHQFPNYSSELNVNALLLGDSALYLCASSFSGTGLYNEQFFGPGTRLTVL.

Concerning this clone: The same CDR3 can be traced to other DNA sequences in this sample. The chain joins TRBV18 to TRBJ1-6, with D possibly being TRBD1 (6 bases). The CDR3 loop spans 14 amino acids. The germline gives CDR1 KGHSH, CDR2 LQKENI. V lost 3 bases and J 3 bases, leaving 6 bases between the germline ends. The CDR3 DNA sequence: TGTGCCAGCTCACCGGACAGCTATAATTCACCCCTCCACTTT. Encoded protein: CASSPDSYNSPLHF.

A single count supports this clone. The chain links TRBV6-6 to TRBJ2-2, with 7 bases identical to TRBD1. CDR1 and CDR2 (germline): MNHNY, SVGAGI (reference sequence). J was trimmed by 6 bases and V by 5 bases; bases with no gene match: 9. This CDR3 has 15 residues. The CDR3 nucleotides are TGTGCCAGCAGTCGGTCTCTACAGGGGCCCGGGGAGCTGTTTTTT. Its protein is CASSRSLQGPGELFF.

This clone has a single count. The chain combines TRBV11-2 with TRBJ2-3, with D perhaps matching TRBD1 (6 bases). Trimming removed 8 bases at V and 2 bases at J, with 14 bases between. The length of the CDR3 is 14 residues. CDR1 SGHAT and CDR2 FQNNGV come from the germline V gene. In nucleotides, the CDR3 is TGTGCCAGCCACCTGGCAGGGGTCACAGATACGCAGTATTTT. It codes for CASHLAGVTDTQYF.

The V call is TRBV12-5, the J call TRBJ2-7; 8 nucleotides line up with TRBD1. The V and J ends lost 7 bases and 3 bases, in that order; junction bases with no gene match: 8. In germline, CDR1 is LGHNT, CDR2 FRNRAP. The length of the CDR3 is 14 residues. In DNA form, the CDR3 reads TGTGCTAGTGATTCCGGGACAGGACTCTACGAGCAGTACTTC. Translated: CASDSGTGLYEQYF.

The rearrangement joins TRBV4-2 to TRBJ2-2; 7 nucleotides align to TRBD2. The trim removed 0 bases at V and 2 bases at J, leaving 3 bases unmatched. There are 16 residues in the CDR3. Germline V lookup: CDR1 LGHNA, CDR2 YNFKEQ. CDR3 DNA: TGTGCCAGCAGCCAAGAGGGCGGGAGAAACACCGGGGAGCTGTTTTTT. Amino acids: CASSQEGGRNTGELFF.

This sequence joins TRBV20-1 and TRBJ2-3; D perhaps matches TRBD2 (5 bases). V lost 7 bases and J lost 4, with 9 bases in between. This CDR3 is 11 amino acids long. CDR1 is DFQATT and CDR2 is SNEGSKA in the germline V gene (reference sequence). The CDR3 DNA reads as TGCAGTGTGGCGAGGGCAGATACGCAGTATTTT. Protein product: CSVARADTQYF.